The clone carrying this T cell receptor (beta chain) appeared a single time. What it recognizes is unknown. The data originate from a study of vaccination effects on CD4 cells after COVID-19. Before any sequencing was done, the ViraFEST assay used viral peptide pools to expand antigen-specific CD4+ T cells. Subsequent to a culture period of 10 to 11 days, CD4+ T cells were isolated. Vaccine recipients lacked prior SARS-CoV-2 infection and had negative nucleocapsid antibodies. TCRdb keeps only in-frame clones here, not all; method: immunoSEQ multiplex PCR. The sample records roughly 61,000 clones, roughly four fifths being singletons. This TCR came from a human donor who received a COVID-19 vaccine. The sequences come from CD4+ T cells from PBMCs cultured with HCoV-229E spike peptides, collected before COVID-19 vaccination.

Written as DNA, the CDR3 is TGTGCCACCTCCGAACAGGGAAGTCAGCCCCAGCATTTT. Protein: CATSEQGSQPQHF. The J gene is TRBJ1-5, the V gene TRBV24-1; D may be TRBD1 (6 bases). V lost 9 bases to trimming and J lost 6 bases, with 14 bases between them. Germline values: CDR1 KGHDR, CDR2 SFDVKD. The CDR3 is made up of 13 amino acids.